This TCR beta chain derives from a study of blood T cell repertoires in COVID-19. Libraries were prepared by immunoSEQ multiplex PCR; TCRdb keeps only in-frame clonotypes and omits some of them. The sample holds more than 450,000 clones; roughly 87% are singletons and the top ten take under 0.75%. CDR1 SNHLY and CDR2 FYNNEI come from the germline V gene. Trimming removed 8 bases from V and 8 bases from J, with 15 bases in between. This CDR3 has 13 residues. This clone was found a few times. Participants, 18 to 89 years old, spanned 25 or so US areas. The receptor's source is a woman aged 18-29 years who had recovered from COVID-19. Input material: PBMCs or T cells enriched from blood (not recorded which). The chain employs TRBV2 and TRBJ1-4; the D gene is possibly TRBD1 (5 bases). CDR3 residues: CASWGGVEEKLFF. As DNA, the CDR3 is TGTGCCAGCTGGGGAGGGGTTGAGGAAAAACTGTTTTTT.